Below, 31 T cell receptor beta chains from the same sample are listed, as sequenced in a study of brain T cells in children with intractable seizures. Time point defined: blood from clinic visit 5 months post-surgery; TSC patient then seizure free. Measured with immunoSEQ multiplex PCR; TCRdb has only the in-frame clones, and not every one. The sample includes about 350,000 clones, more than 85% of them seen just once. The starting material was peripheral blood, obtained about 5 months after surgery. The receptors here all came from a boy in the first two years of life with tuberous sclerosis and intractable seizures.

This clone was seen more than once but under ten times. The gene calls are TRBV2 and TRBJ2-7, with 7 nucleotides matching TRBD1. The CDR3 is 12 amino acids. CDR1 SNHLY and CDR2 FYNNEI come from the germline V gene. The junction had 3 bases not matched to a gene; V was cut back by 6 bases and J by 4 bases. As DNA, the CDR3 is TGTGCCAGCAGGGGACAGCTATACGAGCAGTACTTC. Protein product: CASRGQLYEQYF.

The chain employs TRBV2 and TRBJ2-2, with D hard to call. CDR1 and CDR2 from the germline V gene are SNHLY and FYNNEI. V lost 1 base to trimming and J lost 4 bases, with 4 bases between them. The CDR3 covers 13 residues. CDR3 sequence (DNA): TGTGCCAGCAGTGAAGACTCCACCGGGGAGCTGTTTTTT. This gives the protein CASSEDSTGELFF.

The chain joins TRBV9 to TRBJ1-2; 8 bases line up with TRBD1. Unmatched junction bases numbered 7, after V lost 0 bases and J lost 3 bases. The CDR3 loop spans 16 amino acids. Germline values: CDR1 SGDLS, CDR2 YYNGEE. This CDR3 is CASSVADREGDYGYTF. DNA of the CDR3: TGTGCCAGCAGCGTAGCGGACAGGGAAGGAGACTATGGCTACACCTTC.

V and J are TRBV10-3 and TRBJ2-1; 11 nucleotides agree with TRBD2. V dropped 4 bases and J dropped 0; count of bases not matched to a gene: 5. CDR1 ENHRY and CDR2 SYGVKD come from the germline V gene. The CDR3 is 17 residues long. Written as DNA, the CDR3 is TGTGCCATCAGTGCCGCTACTAGCGGGAGCTCCTACAATGAGCAGTTCTTC. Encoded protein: CAISAATSGSSYNEQFF.

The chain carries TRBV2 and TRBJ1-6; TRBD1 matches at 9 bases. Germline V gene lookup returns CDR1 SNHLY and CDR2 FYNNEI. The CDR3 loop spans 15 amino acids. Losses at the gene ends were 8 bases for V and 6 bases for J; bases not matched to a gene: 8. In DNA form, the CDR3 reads TGTGCCAGCTCGAGGGGGGGACAGGGTAATTCACCCCTCCACTTT. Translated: CASSRGGQGNSPLHF. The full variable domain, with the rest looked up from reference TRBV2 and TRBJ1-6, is EPEVTQTPSHQVTQMGQEVILRCVPISNHLYFYWYRQILGQKVEFLVSFYNNEISEKSEIFDDQFSVERPDGSNFTLKIRSTKLEDSAMYFCASSRGGQGNSPLHFGNGTRLTVT.

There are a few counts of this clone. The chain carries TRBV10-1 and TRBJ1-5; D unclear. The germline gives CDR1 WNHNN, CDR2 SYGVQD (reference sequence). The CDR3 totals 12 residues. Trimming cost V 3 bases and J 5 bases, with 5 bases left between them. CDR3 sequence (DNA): TGCGCCAGCAGTGACAGTCATCAGCCCCAGCATTTT. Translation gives CASSDSHQPQHF.

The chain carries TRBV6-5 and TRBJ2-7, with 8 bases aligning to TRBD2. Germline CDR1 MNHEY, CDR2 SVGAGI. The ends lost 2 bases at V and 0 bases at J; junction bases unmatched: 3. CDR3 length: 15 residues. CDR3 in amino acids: CASSYRRGDSYEQYF. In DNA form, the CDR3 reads TGTGCCAGCAGTTACAGGCGGGGGGACTCCTACGAGCAGTACTTC.

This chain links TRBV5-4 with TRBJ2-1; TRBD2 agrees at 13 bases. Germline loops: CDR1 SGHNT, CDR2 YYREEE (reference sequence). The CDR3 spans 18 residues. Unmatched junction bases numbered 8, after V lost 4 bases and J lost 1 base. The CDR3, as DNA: TGTGCCAGCAGCCCAGGACTAGCGGGGGCACAATCCTACAATGAGCAGTTCTTC. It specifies CASSPGLAGAQSYNEQFF.

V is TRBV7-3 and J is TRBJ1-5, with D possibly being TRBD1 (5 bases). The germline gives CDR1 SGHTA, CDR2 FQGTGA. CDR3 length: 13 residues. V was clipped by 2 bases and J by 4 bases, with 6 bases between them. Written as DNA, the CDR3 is TGTGCCAGCAGCTTAGGGGCAAATCAGCCCCAGCATTTT. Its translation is CASSLGANQPQHF.

CDR3: CASSIRVTGGLEQYF. The DNA of the CDR3 is TGTGCCAGTAGTATAAGGGTGACAGGGGGCCTCGAGCAGTACTTC. This chain joins TRBV19 and TRBJ2-7; TRBD1 agrees at 10 bases. J was trimmed by 6 bases and V by 2 bases; bases with no gene match: 7. The V gene's germline CDR1 is LNHDA and CDR2 SQIVND (reference sequence). CDR3 length: 15 amino acids.

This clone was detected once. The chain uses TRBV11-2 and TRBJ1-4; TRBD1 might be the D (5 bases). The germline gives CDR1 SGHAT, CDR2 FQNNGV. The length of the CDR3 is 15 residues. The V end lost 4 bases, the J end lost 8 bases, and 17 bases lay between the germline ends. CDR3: CASSSPGNPGEKLFF. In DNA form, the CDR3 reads TGTGCCAGCAGCTCCCCAGGGAACCCTGGGGAAAAACTGTTTTTT.

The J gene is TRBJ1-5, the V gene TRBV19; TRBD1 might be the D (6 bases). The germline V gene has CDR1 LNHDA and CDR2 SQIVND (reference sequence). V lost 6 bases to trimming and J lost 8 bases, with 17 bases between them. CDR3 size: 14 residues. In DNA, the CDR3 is TGTGCCAGTAGCCCGGACAGCTTGATTGAGCCCCAGCATTTT. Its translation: CASSPDSLIEPQHF. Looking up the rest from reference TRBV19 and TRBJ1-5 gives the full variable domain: DGGITQSPKYLFRKEGQNVTLSCEQNLNHDAMYWYRQDPGQGLRLIYYSQIVNDFQKGDIAEGYSVSREKKESFPLTVTSAQKNPTAFYLCASSPDSLIEPQHFGDGTRLSIL.

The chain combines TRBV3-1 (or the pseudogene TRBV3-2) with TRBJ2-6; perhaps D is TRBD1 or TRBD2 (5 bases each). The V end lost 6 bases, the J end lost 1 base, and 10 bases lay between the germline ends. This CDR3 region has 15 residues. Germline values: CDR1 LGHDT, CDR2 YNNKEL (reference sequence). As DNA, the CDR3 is TGTGCCAGCAGTGGGTGGGGGTCTGGGGCCAACGTCCTGACTTTC. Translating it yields CASSGWGSGANVLTF.

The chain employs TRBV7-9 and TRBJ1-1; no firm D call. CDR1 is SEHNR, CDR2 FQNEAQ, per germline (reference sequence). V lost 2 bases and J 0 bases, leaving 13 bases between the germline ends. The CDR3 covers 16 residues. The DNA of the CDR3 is TGTGCCAGCAGCTTACTCGCTGCAGGCTTGAACACTGAAGCTTTCTTT. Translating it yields CASSLLAAGLNTEAFF.

The CDR3 nucleotides read TGTGCCTGGAATCTGGGAAGCTCCTACAATGAGCAGTTCTTC. This codes for CAWNLGSSYNEQFF. The rearrangement joins TRBV30 to TRBJ2-1; D is uncertain. With 4 bases removed from V and 0 bases from J, the gap between germline ends came to 10 bases. The CDR3 has 14 amino acids. The germline gives CDR1 GTSNPN, CDR2 SVGIG (reference sequence).

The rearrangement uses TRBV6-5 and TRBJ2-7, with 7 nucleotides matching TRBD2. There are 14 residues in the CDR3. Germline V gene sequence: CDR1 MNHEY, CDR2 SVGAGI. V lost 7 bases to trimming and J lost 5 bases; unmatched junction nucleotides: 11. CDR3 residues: CASKKSGTANEQYF. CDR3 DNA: TGTGCCAGCAAAAAAAGCGGGACCGCGAACGAGCAGTACTTC.

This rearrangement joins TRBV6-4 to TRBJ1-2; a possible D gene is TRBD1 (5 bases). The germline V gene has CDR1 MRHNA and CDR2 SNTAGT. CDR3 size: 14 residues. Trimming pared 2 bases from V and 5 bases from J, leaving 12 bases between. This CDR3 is CASSDRGFGYGYTF. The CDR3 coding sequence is TGTGCCAGCAGTGACCGGGGGTTCGGATATGGCTACACCTTC.

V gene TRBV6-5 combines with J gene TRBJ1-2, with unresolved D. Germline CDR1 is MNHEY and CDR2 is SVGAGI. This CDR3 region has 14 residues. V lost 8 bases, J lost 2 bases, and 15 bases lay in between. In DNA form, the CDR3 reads TGTGCCAGCCTTCGGAACGGGGTGAACTATGGCTACACCTTC. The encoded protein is CASLRNGVNYGYTF.

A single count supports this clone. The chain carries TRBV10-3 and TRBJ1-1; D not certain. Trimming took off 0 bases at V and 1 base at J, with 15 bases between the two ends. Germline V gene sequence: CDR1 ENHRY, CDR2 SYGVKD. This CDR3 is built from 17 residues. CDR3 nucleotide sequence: TGTGCCATCAGTGAGTCGAGGACCCCCCTGGGGAACACTGAAGCTTTCTTT. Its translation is CAISESRTPLGNTEAFF.

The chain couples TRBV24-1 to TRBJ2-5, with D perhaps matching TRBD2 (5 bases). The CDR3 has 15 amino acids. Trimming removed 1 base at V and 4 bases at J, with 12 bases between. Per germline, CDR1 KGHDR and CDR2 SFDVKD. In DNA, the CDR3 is TGTGCCACCAGTGATTTTTTCGCGGGTAGAGAGACCCAGTACTTC. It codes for CATSDFFAGRETQYF.

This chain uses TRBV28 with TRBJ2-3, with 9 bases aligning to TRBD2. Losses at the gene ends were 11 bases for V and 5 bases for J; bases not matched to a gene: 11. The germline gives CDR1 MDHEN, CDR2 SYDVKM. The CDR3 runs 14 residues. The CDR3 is CASGREGLVDTQYF. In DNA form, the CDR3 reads TGTGCCTCGGGGCGGGAGGGACTAGTAGATACGCAGTATTTT.

CDR3 sequence (DNA): TGCGCCAGCAGCTTTGGGATCTCTGGAAACACCATATATTTT. Encoded protein: CASSFGISGNTIYF. The chain recombines TRBV5-1 with TRBJ1-3, with D unresolved. Germline CDR1 SGHRS, CDR2 YFSETQ. V was shortened by 2 bases and J by 0 bases, with 6 bases between the two germline ends. This CDR3 is built from 14 residues.

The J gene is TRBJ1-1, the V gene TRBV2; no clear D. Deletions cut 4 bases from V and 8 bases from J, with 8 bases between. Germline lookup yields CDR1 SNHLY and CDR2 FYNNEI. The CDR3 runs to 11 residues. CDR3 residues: CASSVWVEAFF. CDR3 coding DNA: TGTGCCAGCAGTGTTTGGGTGGAAGCTTTCTTT.

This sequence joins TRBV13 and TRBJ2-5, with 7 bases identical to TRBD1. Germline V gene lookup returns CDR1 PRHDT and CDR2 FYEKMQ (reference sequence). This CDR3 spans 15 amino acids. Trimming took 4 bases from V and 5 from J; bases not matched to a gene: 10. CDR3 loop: CASSSQGTLGETQYF. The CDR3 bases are TGTGCCAGCAGCTCACAGGGGACCCTCGGGGAGACCCAGTACTTC. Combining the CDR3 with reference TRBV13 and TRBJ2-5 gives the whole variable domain AAGVIQSPRHLIKEKRETATLKCYPIPRHDTVYWYQQGPGQDPQFLISFYEKMQSDKGSIPDRFSAQQFSDYHSELNMSSLELGDSALYFCASSSQGTLGETQYFGPGTRLLVL.

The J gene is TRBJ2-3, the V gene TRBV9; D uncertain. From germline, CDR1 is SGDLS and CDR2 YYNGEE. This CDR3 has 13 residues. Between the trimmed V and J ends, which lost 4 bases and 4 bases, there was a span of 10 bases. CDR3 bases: TGTGCCAGCAGCCCGTCACAGCCAGATACGCAGTATTTT. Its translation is CASSPSQPDTQYF.

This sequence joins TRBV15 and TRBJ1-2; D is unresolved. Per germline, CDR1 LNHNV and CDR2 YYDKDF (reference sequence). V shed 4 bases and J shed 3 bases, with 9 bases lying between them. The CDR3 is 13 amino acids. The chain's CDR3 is CATSIKVDYGYTF. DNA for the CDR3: TGTGCCACCAGCATTAAGGTAGACTATGGCTACACCTTC.

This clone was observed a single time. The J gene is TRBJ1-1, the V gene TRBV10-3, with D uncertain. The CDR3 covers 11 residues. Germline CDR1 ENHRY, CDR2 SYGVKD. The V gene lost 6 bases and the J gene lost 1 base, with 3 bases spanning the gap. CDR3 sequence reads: CAIRENTEAFF. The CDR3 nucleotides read TGTGCCATCAGAGAGAACACTGAAGCTTTCTTT.

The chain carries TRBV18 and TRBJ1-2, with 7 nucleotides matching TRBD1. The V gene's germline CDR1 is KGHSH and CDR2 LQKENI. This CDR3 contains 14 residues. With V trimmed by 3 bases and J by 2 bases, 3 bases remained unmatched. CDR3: CASSPQTGNYGYTF. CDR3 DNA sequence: TGTGCCAGCTCACCGCAGACAGGGAACTATGGCTACACCTTC.

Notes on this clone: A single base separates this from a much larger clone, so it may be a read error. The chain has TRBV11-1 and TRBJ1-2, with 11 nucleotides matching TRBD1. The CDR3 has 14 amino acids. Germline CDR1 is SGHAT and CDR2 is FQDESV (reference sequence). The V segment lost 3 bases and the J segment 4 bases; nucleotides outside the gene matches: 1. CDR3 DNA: TGTGCCAGCAGCTTGGGACAGGGGGGCTATGGCTACACCTTC. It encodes CASSLGQGGYGYTF. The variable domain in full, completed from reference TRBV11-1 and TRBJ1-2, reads EAEVAQSPRYKITEKSQAVAFWCDPISGHATLYWYRQILGQGPELLVQFQDESVVDDSQLPKDRFSAERLKGVDSTLKIQPAELGDSAMYLCASSLGQGGYGYTFGSGTRLTVV.

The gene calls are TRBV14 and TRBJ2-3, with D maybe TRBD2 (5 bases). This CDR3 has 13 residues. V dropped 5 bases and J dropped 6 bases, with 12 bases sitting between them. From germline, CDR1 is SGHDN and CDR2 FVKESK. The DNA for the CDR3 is TGTGCCAGCAGCGCTAGCCTGGTCGATACGCAGTATTTT. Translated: CASSASLVDTQYF.

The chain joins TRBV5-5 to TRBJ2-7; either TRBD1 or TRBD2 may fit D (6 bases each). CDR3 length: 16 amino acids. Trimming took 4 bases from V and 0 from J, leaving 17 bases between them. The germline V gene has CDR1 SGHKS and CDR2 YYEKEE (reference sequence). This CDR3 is CASSPQGRIFSYEQYF. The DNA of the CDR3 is TGTGCCAGCAGCCCTCAGGGGAGGATATTCTCCTACGAGCAGTACTTC.